This TCR beta chain was recorded in a study of synovial regulatory T cells in juvenile arthritis. Donors were roughly 11 juvenile idiopathic arthritis patients with active disease, 3 polyarticular and 8 oligoarticular. Patients were aged median approximately 10 years with disease lasting median about 7 years. In germline, CDR1 is MNHEY, CDR2 SMNVEV (reference sequence). This CDR3 has 14 residues. The coding DNA is unavailable. Measured with immunoSEQ multiplex PCR; TCRdb has only the in-frame clones, and not every one. This listing includes about 10,000 clones. This sequence was found in a donor aged 2-35 years with juvenile idiopathic arthritis. Sequencing was carried out using Treg cells from blood. The subset is: remaining (HLA-DR-negative) circulating blood Treg cells. V is TRBV27 and J is TRBJ1-1; the D call of TRBD1 rests on TCRdb alone, since no DNA is present to check it. The CDR3 reads CASRSGQGNTEAFF.